This passage covers 28 T cell receptor beta chains from one sample sequenced in a study of a mutant IDH1 vaccine in newly diagnosed glioma. As to time point: week 5, during vaccination. It was 300 ug of mutant IDH1 20-mer peptide that made up each vaccine dose, given with topical imiquimod. Which antigens these TCRs recognize remains unknown. Using immunoSEQ multiplex PCR, the repertoire was profiled, and TCRdb retains in-frame clones only, with some absent. The profile shows approximately 50,000 clones, about 77% of them singletons. Material: PBMCs, obtained from a glioma patient whose treatment included an IDH1 peptide vaccine. The receptors shown here come from a man in his fifties or sixties with glioma.

The J gene is TRBJ2-1, the V gene TRBV5-1; D tentatively reads TRBD1 or TRBD2 (6 bases each). The CDR3 covers 14 residues. CDR1 and CDR2 from the germline V gene are SGHRS and YFSETQ. The germline V and J ends were trimmed by 4 bases and 6 bases, with 14 bases remaining between them. The CDR3 loop is CASSRRGASNEQFF. The CDR3 DNA reads TGCGCCAGCAGCCGAAGGGGGGCCTCCAATGAGCAGTTCTTC.

The chain links TRBV28 to TRBJ2-7; TRBD2 agrees at 8 bases. The V segment lost 4 bases and the J segment 4 bases; nucleotides outside the gene matches: 6. CDR3 length: 14 residues. Germline values: CDR1 MDHEN, CDR2 SYDVKM. The chain's CDR3 is CASSWDGGGYEQYF. CDR3 DNA sequence: TGTGCCAGCAGTTGGGACGGGGGGGGTTACGAGCAGTACTTC.

This clone was observed once. This chain links TRBV2 with TRBJ2-7; 8 nucleotides align to TRBD1. Trimming at V came to 6 bases and at J to 6 bases, leaving 7 bases not matched to a gene. CDR1 is SNHLY, CDR2 FYNNEI, per germline. This CDR3 has 13 residues. The chain's CDR3 is CASRDRVAPEQYF. In nucleotides, the CDR3 is TGTGCCAGCAGGGACAGGGTGGCCCCCGAGCAGTACTTC.

This chain joins TRBV6-1 and TRBJ2-2; the D gene is possibly TRBD1 (6 bases). The CDR3 runs 15 residues. Per the germline V gene, CDR1 is MNHNS and CDR2 is SASEGT. V lost 5 bases, J lost 2 bases, and 12 bases lay in between. The CDR3 sequence: CASSQDSLNTGELFF. CDR3 DNA sequence: TGTGCCAGCAGTCAGGACAGTCTAAACACCGGGGAGCTGTTTTTT.

V is TRBV18 and J is TRBJ2-7; D unresolved. Per germline, CDR1 KGHSH and CDR2 LQKENI. This CDR3 has 10 residues. The V end was cut by 6 bases, the J end by 5 bases, with 5 bases between. In DNA form, the CDR3 reads TGTGCCAGCTCCCTAAACGAGCAGTACTTC. Its protein product is CASSLNEQYF.

The chain employs TRBV7-9 and TRBJ1-2; unclear D gene. The germline V gene has CDR1 SEHNR and CDR2 FQNEAQ (reference sequence). The CDR3 length is 13 residues. The ends were cut back, 5 bases at V and 3 bases at J, with 10 bases in the middle. In nucleotides, the CDR3 is TGTGCCAGCAGCCCCGACCTTGACTATGGCTACACCTTC. This translates into CASSPDLDYGYTF.

This clone was recorded only once. This same CDR3 is encoded by further DNA sequences in the sample. This chain joins TRBV9 and TRBJ1-5; a weak D match, TRBD1 (5 bases). CDR1 is SGDLS, CDR2 YYNGEE, per germline. Trimming pared 2 bases from V and 1 base from J, leaving 7 bases between. The CDR3 totals 14 residues. CDR3 DNA sequence: TGTGCCAGCAGCGTGGGGGGGAGCAATCAGCCCCAGCATTTT. As protein: CASSVGGSNQPQHF. Using reference TRBV9 and TRBJ1-5 for the parts outside the CDR3, the full variable domain is DSGVTQTPKHLITATGQRVTLRCSPRSGDLSVYWYQQSLDQGLQFLIQYYNGEERAKGNILERFSAQQFPDLHSELNLSSLELGDSALYFCASSVGGSNQPQHFGDGTRLSIL.

V usage is TRBV6-6 and J usage is TRBJ1-1; 8 bases fit TRBD1. This CDR3 spans 14 amino acids. The V segment lost 9 bases and the J segment 1 base; nucleotides outside the gene matches: 7. The germline V gene encodes CDR1 MNHNY and CDR2 SVGAGI (reference sequence). The CDR3 is CASTQGAPNTEAFF. The CDR3 DNA sequence: TGTGCCAGTACTCAGGGGGCCCCGAACACTGAAGCTTTCTTT.

Concerning this clone itself: One end of the junction fails to match germline, which may point to a read error. The chain carries TRBV7-7 and TRBJ2-5; D perhaps matches TRBD1 (6 bases). The CDR3 totals 12 residues. Germline V gene sequence: CDR1 SSHAT, CDR2 FNYEAQ (reference sequence). The CDR3 sequence: CASSPRGETQYF. The CDR3 region has the DNA TGTGCTAGCAGCCCCAGGGGAGAGACCCAGTACTTC.

This chain connects TRBV19 to TRBJ1-4, with no clear D. The CDR3 has 11 residues. The V end was cut by 10 bases, the J end by 6 bases, with 9 bases between. Germline V gene data show CDR1 as LNHDA and CDR2 as SQIVND (reference sequence). The CDR3 DNA sequence: TGTGCCACCGCCTTGGATGAAAAACTGTTTTTT. Translating gives CATALDEKLFF.

V and J are TRBV4-1 and TRBJ2-7; 8 nucleotides line up with TRBD1. CDR1 MGHRA and CDR2 YSYEKL come from the germline V gene. The CDR3 loop spans 17 amino acids. J lost 5 bases, V lost 3 bases, and 15 bases had no gene match. CDR3 amino acids: CASSQSNFGTGRNEQYF. The CDR3 bases are TGCGCCAGCAGCCAGTCCAATTTCGGGACAGGTCGAAACGAGCAGTACTTC.

The rearrangement uses TRBV11-2 and TRBJ1-3, with D hard to call. Between the trimmed V and J ends, which lost 5 bases and 4 bases, there was a span of 6 bases. Germline loops: CDR1 SGHAT, CDR2 FQNNGV. The CDR3 sequence is 12 residues long. This chain's CDR3 is CASSPDGNTIYF. CDR3 sequence (DNA): TGTGCCAGCAGCCCGGACGGAAACACCATATATTTT.

The chain joins TRBV5-4 to TRBJ2-2; TRBD1 agrees at 10 bases. Germline V lookup: CDR1 SGHNT, CDR2 YYREEE (reference sequence). CDR3 length equals 18 residues. The junction had 7 bases not matched to a gene; V was cut back by 0 bases and J by 2 bases. CDR3 sequence (DNA): TGTGCCAGCAGCTTGGGACAGGGGGCGAGCATCAACACCGGGGAGCTGTTTTTT. Protein sequence: CASSLGQGASINTGELFF.

This sequence joins TRBV25-1 and TRBJ1-1; 9 bases fit TRBD1. This CDR3 region has 14 residues. The V segment lost 5 bases and the J segment 1 base; nucleotides outside the gene matches: 2. CDR1 and CDR2 (germline): MGHDK, SYGVNS. CDR3 region: CASSKTGGNTEAFF. In DNA form, the CDR3 reads TGTGCCAGCAGTAAGACAGGGGGGAACACTGAAGCTTTCTTT.

The rearrangement uses TRBV27 and TRBJ1-2; maybe TRBD1 (5 bases). The CDR3 sequence is 14 residues long. V shed 0 bases and J shed 8 bases, with 13 bases lying between them. Germline CDR1 and CDR2: MNHEY and SMNVEV (reference sequence). CDR3: CASSLSPGKTGYTF. Here the CDR3 DNA reads TGTGCCAGCAGTTTATCGCCAGGGAAGACGGGCTACACCTTC.

This clone occurred a few times. The chain is built from TRBV6-5 and TRBJ1-1; D remains ambiguous. Germline CDR1 is MNHEY and CDR2 is SVGAGI. The CDR3 totals 12 residues. V dropped 4 bases and J dropped 1 base, with 4 bases sitting between them. The CDR3 DNA is TGTGCCAGCAGTTTTCCGAACACTGAAGCTTTCTTT. Its protein is CASSFPNTEAFF.

The J gene is TRBJ2-3, the V gene TRBV5-4, with D uncertain. This CDR3 region has 13 residues. Trimming shortened V by 1 base and J by 4 bases, and 7 bases separated the two germline ends. Germline-derived CDR1 and CDR2 are SGHNT and YYREEE (reference sequence). DNA for the CDR3: TGTGCCAGCAGCTTGATGCTAGCAGATACGCAGTATTTT. This sequence encodes CASSLMLADTQYF.

This clone was seen only once. This chain uses TRBV7-2 with TRBJ1-5; D remains unclear. The CDR3 sequence is 15 residues long. V lost 1 base and J lost 4, with 11 bases in between. The germline CDR1 and CDR2 sequences are SGHTA and FQGNSA. This chain's CDR3 is CASSLDGRSNQPQHF. DNA of the CDR3: TGTGCCAGCAGCTTAGACGGACGGTCTAATCAGCCCCAGCATTTT.

This chain joins TRBV30 and TRBJ2-1; tentatively, D is TRBD2 (6 bases). Germline V gene data show CDR1 as GTSNPN and CDR2 as SVGIG (reference sequence). Between the trimmed V and J ends, which lost 8 bases and 5 bases, there was a span of 16 bases. The CDR3 spans 13 residues. The CDR3 sequence: CASRRGFHNEQFF. CDR3 bases: TGTGCCAGCAGACGGGGGTTCCACAATGAGCAGTTCTTC. Supplemented by reference TRBV30 and TRBJ2-1, the full variable domain reads SQTIHQWPATLVQPVGSPLSLECTVEGTSNPNLYWYRQAAGRGLQLLFYSVGIGQISSEVPQNLSASRPQDRQFILSSKKLLLSDSGFYLCASRRGFHNEQFFGPGTRLTVL.

V is TRBV25-1 and J is TRBJ1-4; possibly TRBD1 for D (5 bases). The germline V and J ends were trimmed by 9 bases and 5 bases, with 16 bases remaining between them. Germline CDR1 is MGHDK and CDR2 is SYGVNS. This CDR3 is 14 amino acids long. The CDR3 DNA follows: TGTGCCAGTAGACGGACTGGGGGGAATGAAAAACTGTTTTTT. This translates into CASRRTGGNEKLFF.

In this sample, this clone turned up once. The rearrangement uses TRBV5-1 and TRBJ2-1; D might be TRBD2 (6 bases). V dropped 5 bases and J dropped 0 bases, with 9 bases sitting between them. CDR3 length: 14 amino acids. Per the germline V gene, CDR1 is SGHRS and CDR2 is YFSETQ. DNA of the CDR3: TGCGCCAGCAGGGGAGGCAGCTCCTACAATGAGCAGTTCTTC. Translating gives CASRGGSSYNEQFF.

This rearrangement joins TRBV10-1 to TRBJ1-6; 7 bases are a match to TRBD1. This CDR3 is 12 amino acids long. V trimming: 0 bases; J trimming: 13 bases; junction bases outside the gene matches: 0. The V gene's germline CDR1 is WNHNN and CDR2 SYGVQD (reference sequence). The CDR3 loop is CASSESTGPLHF. The CDR3 DNA is TGCGCCAGCAGTGAGTCGACAGGGCCCCTCCACTTT.

CDR3 region: CASKRGGGHEQYF. Written as DNA, the CDR3 is TGTGCCTCCAAGCGCGGGGGGGGACACGAGCAGTACTTC. V is TRBV30 and J is TRBJ2-7; 9 bases fit TRBD2. Germline V gives CDR1 GTSNPN, CDR2 SVGIG (reference sequence). Losses at the gene ends were 7 bases for V and 5 bases for J; bases not matched to a gene: 9. The CDR3 totals 13 residues.

The chain links TRBV5-8 to TRBJ2-5; D gene uncertain. The germline gives CDR1 SGHTS, CDR2 YDEGEE. The CDR3 is 17 residues long. V was cut by 0 bases and J by 1 base, with 16 bases left in between. The CDR3 bases are TGTGCCAGCAGCTTGGGGACCCAACAGCAACTCCAAGAGACCCAGTACTTC. Translation gives CASSLGTQQQLQETQYF.

The rearrangement joins TRBV29-1 to TRBJ1-2; no clear D gene. Trimming removed 7 bases at V and 3 bases at J, with 12 bases between. Germline CDR1 SQVTM, CDR2 ANQGSEA. This CDR3 contains 12 residues. CDR3 sequence: CSGLQEDYGYTF. CDR3 bases: TGCAGCGGTCTTCAGGAGGACTATGGCTACACCTTC. Based on the CDR3 plus reference TRBV29-1 and TRBJ1-2, the full variable domain is SAVISQKPSRDICQRGTSLTIQCQVDSQVTMMFWYRQQPGQSLTLIATANQGSEATYESGFVIDKFPISRPNLTFSTLTVSNMSPEDSSIYLCSGLQEDYGYTFGSGTRLTVV.

The V call is TRBV5-6, the J call TRBJ2-1, with a tentative D call TRBD2 (5 bases). V shed 4 bases and J shed 9 bases, with 14 bases lying between them. Germline CDR1 and CDR2: SGHDT and YYEEEE. The CDR3 extends over 13 amino acids. The CDR3 region is CASSDLLGSEQFF. CDR3 nucleotide sequence: TGTGCCAGCAGCGACCTGTTAGGGAGTGAGCAGTTCTTC.

The chain has TRBV7-2 and TRBJ1-5, with TRBD1 matching over 8 bases. CDR1 is SGHTA and CDR2 is FQGNSA in the germline V gene. J gave up 7 bases and V 4 bases, and 3 bases lay outside the gene matches. The CDR3 is 13 amino acids. Here the CDR3 reads CASSSTGAQPQHF. CDR3 DNA sequence: TGTGCCAGCAGCTCGACAGGGGCCCAGCCCCAGCATTTT. Complete variable domain (other parts from reference TRBV7-2 and TRBJ1-5): GAGVSQSPSNKVTEKGKDVELRCDPISGHTALYWYRQSLGQGLEFLIYFQGNSAPDKSGLPSDRFSAERTGGSVSTLTIQRTQQEDSAVYLCASSSTGAQPQHFGDGTRLSIL.

The V and J genes are TRBV18 and TRBJ1-5; 7 positions agree with TRBD1. Trimming cost V 6 bases and J 4 bases; bases outside gene matches: 12. The germline gives CDR1 KGHSH, CDR2 LQKENI. There are 16 residues in the CDR3. In DNA form, the CDR3 reads TGTGCCAGCTCCCAAGACAGGGTCCTTGGGAATCAGCCCCAGCATTTT. Its protein product is CASSQDRVLGNQPQHF.